Each of the 27 T cell receptor beta chains below was sequenced from the same sample in a study of vaccination effects on CD4 cells after COVID-19 (dated by TCRdb to 2022 to 2024). Antigens of these TCRs are unknown. After less than eleven days of culture, CD4+ T cells were isolated with the EasySep CD4+ T cell isolation kit. Participants received two doses of either the BNT162b2 or the mRNA-1273 mRNA SARS-CoV-2 vaccine. Library creation used the immunoSEQ multiplex PCR assay. The immuneACCESS repertoire file appears here via TCRdb, limited to in-frame rearrangements. These files lack a portion of the clones; in checked studies, under half of the deficit traces to unresolved V genes, and the cause of the others is not known. The sample contains fewer than 75,000 clones, approximately 81% of them found a single time. The ten largest clones capture about 4.5% of the sample. This sample comprised CD4+ T cells from PBMCs cultured without peptide, obtained after COVID-19 vaccination. These receptors were collected from a human donor who received a COVID-19 vaccine.

This clone has just a few counts. The gene calls are TRBV18 and TRBJ1-2; no clear D gene. V was clipped by 2 bases and J by 3 bases, with 7 bases between them. The germline gives CDR1 KGHSH, CDR2 LQKENI. The CDR3 sequence is 13 residues long. CDR3: CASSPGSDYGYTF. The CDR3 nucleotides are TGTGCCAGCTCACCAGGATCGGACTATGGCTACACCTTC.

This clone was picked up a small number of times. The rearrangement links TRBV12-3 or TRBV12-4 to TRBJ1-5, with D unclear. The CDR3 spans 12 residues. V was cut by 5 bases and J by 6 bases, with 8 bases left in between. The CDR3 here is CASSPGSQPQHF. The CDR3 DNA reads TGTGCCAGCAGTCCCGGGAGTCAGCCCCAGCATTTT.

This clone showed up just once. The V call is TRBV5-1, the J call TRBJ1-1; perhaps TRBD1 as D (5 bases). Per germline, CDR1 SGHRS and CDR2 YFSETQ. The CDR3 contains 14 residues. Between the trimmed V and J ends, which lost 3 bases and 1 base, there was a span of 10 bases. The CDR3 is CASSSTAWNTEAFF. The CDR3 region has the DNA TGCGCCAGCAGCTCGACAGCTTGGAACACTGAAGCTTTCTTT.

The chain joins TRBV21-1 to TRBJ2-3. TRBV21-1 corresponds to a pseudogene. The CDR3 is made up of 18 amino acids. CDR3 DNA: TGTGCCAGCAGCAAAGATGGAAGCAGCCGCTACTTCACAGATACGCAGTATTTT. This translates into CASSKDGSSRYFTDTQYF.

This clone was detected a few times. The chain carries TRBV4-1 and TRBJ1-2; 9 positions match TRBD1. Germline CDR1 MGHRA, CDR2 YSYEKL. Germline trimming cut 1 base from V and 5 bases from J; bases unmatched to any gene: 5. This CDR3 spans 15 amino acids. DNA of the CDR3: TGCGCCAGCAGCCAAGTTGGGGACAGGGAATATGGCTACACCTTC. Translated, it gives CASSQVGDREYGYTF.

The gene calls are TRBV9 and TRBJ2-2, with D possibly called TRBD1 or TRBD2 (5 bases each). The CDR3 length is 17 residues. Germline values: CDR1 SGDLS, CDR2 YYNGEE. V lost 0 bases, J lost 0 bases, and 12 bases lay in between. The CDR3 is CASSVELRGTNTGELFF. The CDR3 DNA follows: TGTGCCAGCAGCGTAGAGTTGAGGGGCACGAACACCGGGGAGCTGTTTTTT.

This chain uses TRBV6-5 with TRBJ1-2; TRBD1 might be the D (6 bases). Germline V CDR1 and CDR2: MNHEY, SVGAGI. The CDR3 length is 14 residues. V dropped 9 bases and J dropped 6 bases, with 20 bases sitting between them. The CDR3 here is CASGTPTGLDGYTF. CDR3 sequence (DNA): TGTGCCAGTGGGACCCCGACAGGATTGGATGGCTACACCTTC.

The chain employs TRBV28 and TRBJ2-7; no clear D. The V gene lost 10 bases and the J gene lost 4 bases, with 14 bases spanning the gap. This CDR3 region has 12 residues. CDR1 and CDR2 (germline): MDHEN, SYDVKM. The CDR3 bases are TGTGCCACCGGACGGAGCGAGTACGAGCAGTACTTC. Translating gives CATGRSEYEQYF.

This chain uses TRBV14 with TRBJ1-1; 8 nucleotides agree with TRBD1. The CDR3 totals 16 residues. Germline CDR1 reads SGHDN; CDR2 reads FVKESK. J was trimmed by 4 bases and V by 5 bases; bases with no gene match: 12. The CDR3, as DNA: TGTGCCAGCAGCTCATGGACAGGGCGAGGGGGCACTGAAGCTTTCTTT. This codes for CASSSWTGRGGTEAFF. The full variable domain, in which reference TRBV14 and TRBJ1-1 provide the parts outside the CDR3, is EAGVTQFPSHSVIEKGQTVTLRCDPISGHDNLYWYRRVMGKEIKFLLHFVKESKQDESGMPNNRFLAERTGGTYSTLKVQPAELEDSGVYFCASSSWTGRGGTEAFFGQGTRLTVV.

The chain joins TRBV7-9 to TRBJ2-3, with D hard to call. The CDR3 is 16 amino acids. V was trimmed by 2 bases and J by 0 bases, leaving 12 bases between them. The germline V gene has CDR1 SEHNR and CDR2 FQNEAQ (reference sequence). The DNA for the CDR3 is TGTGCCAGCAGCTTATTCGGCAGGAGTAGCACAGATACGCAGTATTTT. It is translated as CASSLFGRSSTDTQYF.

The rearrangement uses TRBV5-5 and TRBJ2-3; 7 bases are shared with TRBD2. The germline gives CDR1 SGHKS, CDR2 YYEKEE (reference sequence). With 7 bases clipped from V and 11 bases from J, the junction kept 16 bases outside the gene matches. The CDR3 has 14 residues. CDR3 DNA: TGTGCCAGCGTCCCTGAGTTGACTAGCCCAGGGCAGTATTTT. Its translation: CASVPELTSPGQYF.

V usage is TRBV4-3 and J usage is TRBJ1-2, with a possible D match to TRBD1 (5 bases). The germline CDR1 and CDR2 sequences are LGHNA and YSLEER. This CDR3 has 16 amino acids. V shed 0 bases and J shed 2 bases, with 13 bases lying between them. The CDR3 nucleotides read TGCGCCAGCAGCCAAGATTTGGCCAGGGTCAACTATGGCTACACCTTC. It yields the protein CASSQDLARVNYGYTF.

This chain links TRBV7-2 with TRBJ2-1; 10 bases agree with TRBD2. The ends lost 5 bases at V and 9 bases at J; junction bases unmatched: 7. CDR1 and CDR2 (germline): SGHTA, FQGNSA. This CDR3 comprises 14 residues. The CDR3 protein is CASSKAGGQLEQFF. The DNA of the CDR3 is TGTGCCAGCAGCAAAGCGGGGGGGCAGCTTGAGCAGTTCTTC.

The chain carries TRBV18 and TRBJ1-1, with a possible D match to TRBD1 (5 bases). The CDR3 spans 14 residues. Germline V gene data show CDR1 as KGHSH and CDR2 as LQKENI. V dropped 8 bases and J dropped 5 bases, with 18 bases sitting between them. The CDR3 DNA follows: TGTGCCAGCGGATGGGGCAGGGTGGAAACTGAAGCTTTCTTT. This encodes CASGWGRVETEAFF.

V and J are TRBV5-4 and TRBJ2-7; TRBD2 aligns across 14 bases. Germline V lookup: CDR1 SGHNT, CDR2 YYREEE (reference sequence). Trimming cost V 4 bases and J 4 bases; bases outside gene matches: 7. This CDR3 comprises 16 residues. In nucleotides, the CDR3 is TGTGCCAGCAGCCCCGGACTAGCGGGGGGCGAATACGAGCAGTACTTC. Amino acid sequence: CASSPGLAGGEYEQYF.

The chain links TRBV2 to TRBJ1-5; 7 positions agree with TRBD1. The CDR3 has 15 residues. Losses at the gene ends were 1 base for V and 9 bases for J; bases not matched to a gene: 9. The germline V gene has CDR1 SNHLY and CDR2 FYNNEI. The CDR3 loop is CASSEVEGALMPQHF. The CDR3 region has the DNA TGTGCCAGCAGTGAAGTGGAGGGGGCGCTGATGCCCCAGCATTTT.

V usage is TRBV27 and J usage is TRBJ1-2, with TRBD1 matching 8 bases. CDR1 MNHEY and CDR2 SMNVEV come from the germline V gene (reference sequence). V trimming: 10 bases; J trimming: 6 bases; junction bases outside the gene matches: 13. This CDR3 has 14 residues. Here the CDR3 reads CAKRAGTGPNGYTF. The CDR3 DNA follows: TGTGCCAAGAGAGCCGGGACAGGTCCTAATGGCTACACCTTC.

As regards this clone: The same CDR3 is also encoded by other DNA sequences in this sample. The chain combines TRBV30 with TRBJ1-6; 9 bases match TRBD1. Germline CDR1 reads GTSNPN; CDR2 reads SVGIG (reference sequence). V trimming: 5 bases; J trimming: 13 bases; junction bases outside the gene matches: 3. The CDR3 has 11 residues. The DNA of the CDR3 is TGTGCCTGGGACAGGGGGAGTCCCCTCCACTTT. Its translation is CAWDRGSPLHF.

J is TRBJ1-4 and V is TRBV30, with D maybe TRBD1 (5 bases). CDR1 is GTSNPN, CDR2 SVGIG, per germline (reference sequence). The V end was cut by 3 bases, the J end by 0 bases, with 14 bases between. This CDR3 has 16 residues. The CDR3 DNA reads TGTGCCTGGAGCATTGGACGGACATCAACTAATGAAAAACTGTTTTTT. Protein: CAWSIGRTSTNEKLFF.

V usage is TRBV30 and J usage is TRBJ1-2; D gene unclear. CDR1 is GTSNPN and CDR2 is SVGIG in the germline V gene (reference sequence). Between the trimmed V and J ends, which lost 0 bases and 6 bases, there was a span of 8 bases. This CDR3 comprises 12 residues. The CDR3 sequence is CAWSVRGNGYTF. Written as DNA, the CDR3 is TGTGCCTGGAGTGTACGTGGTAATGGCTACACCTTC.

This clone was detected once. The chain combines TRBV23-1 with TRBJ2-7; TRBD2 matches at 11 bases. TRBV23-1 is given ORF status, its function remaining uncertain. There are 16 residues in the CDR3. The J segment lost 2 bases and the V segment lost 6 bases, leaving 9 bases of the junction unmatched. In DNA form, the CDR3 reads TGCGCCAGCAGGAATCCACTAGCGGGAGAGACCTACGAGCAGTACTTC. Its translation: CASRNPLAGETYEQYF.

This clone was counted only a few times. The V call is TRBV15, the J call TRBJ1-6; D gene ambiguous. V was clipped by 5 bases and J by 4 bases, with 12 bases between them. The CDR3 extends over 15 amino acids. Germline lookup yields CDR1 LNHNV and CDR2 YYDKDF (reference sequence). The CDR3 loop reads CATSDRRGYNSPLHF. The CDR3 coding sequence is TGTGCCACCAGCGATCGACGCGGGTATAATTCACCCCTCCACTTT.

On this clone itself: At one end the junction does not follow the germline gene, possibly because of a read error. The V and J genes are TRBV7-7 and TRBJ2-1, with 8 positions matching TRBD1. Germline-derived CDR1 and CDR2 are SSHAT and FNYEAQ (reference sequence). This CDR3 is 16 amino acids long. In DNA, the CDR3 is TGTGCTAGCAGCTTAGCCGGGACAGGAAGATCCAATGAGCAGTTCTTC. Translated: CASSLAGTGRSNEQFF.

The CDR3 sequence is CASSLGDSEKLFF. The CDR3 DNA is TGCGCCAGCAGCTTGGGGGACAGTGAAAAACTGTTTTTT. V gene TRBV5-1 combines with J gene TRBJ1-4, with 7 bases lining up with TRBD1. There are 13 residues in the CDR3. The V gene's germline CDR1 is SGHRS and CDR2 YFSETQ. With V trimmed by 0 bases and J by 7 bases, 0 bases remained unmatched.

This sequence joins TRBV4-1 and TRBJ1-4; D possibly corresponds to TRBD1 (6 bases). The CDR3 consists of 16 residues. V lost 4 bases to trimming and J lost 2 bases, with 14 bases between them. CDR1 is MGHRA and CDR2 is YSYEKL in the germline V gene. The CDR3 DNA reads TGCGCCAGCAGCCGAACAGGGACCGCCACTAATGAAAAACTGTTTTTT. It yields the protein CASSRTGTATNEKLFF.

The chain is built from TRBV28 and TRBJ1-1, with a possible D match to TRBD1 (6 bases). The CDR3 covers 15 residues. Germline V lookup: CDR1 MDHEN, CDR2 SYDVKM. V lost 8 bases, J lost 2 bases, and 18 bases lay in between. CDR3 DNA: TGTGCCAGCGGCCGTGGTCGGGGGGCAAACACTGAAGCTTTCTTT. Amino acids: CASGRGRGANTEAFF.

This chain uses TRBV2 with TRBJ2-4; 7 bases are a match to TRBD2. V lost 4 bases, J lost 8 bases, and 2 bases stayed unmatched. Germline V lookup: CDR1 SNHLY, CDR2 FYNNEI. The CDR3 length is 12 residues. The CDR3 loop reads CASSGLADIQYF. In DNA form, the CDR3 reads TGTGCCAGCAGTGGACTAGCAGACATTCAGTACTTC.